This T cell receptor beta chain stems from a study of radiotherapy plus CTLA-4 blockade in lung cancer. Looking at the study overall: Disease control reached more than 25%, with objective responses in roughly 19%.

This clone was detected only a few times. As yet, its antigen is unknown. Study results and caveats: In blood, tumor-derived TCR clones expanded after radiotherapy plus ipilimumab.

Clones were read by immunoSEQ multiplex PCR, and TCRdb kept only the in-frame ones, dropping some. The sample lists tens of thousands of clones, less than 80% occurring once. Focal radiation plus CTLA-4 blockade with ipilimumab was given to patients with chemo-refractory metastatic non-small-cell lung cancer. After removal of 4 bases from V and 5 bases from J, the junction contained 3 bases not matched to a gene. This CDR3 is built from 13 residues. The germline gives CDR1 MDHEN, CDR2 SYDVKM. The chain carries TRBV28 and TRBJ2-5; TRBD2 matches 8 bases. The sequence derives from a human donor with non-small cell lung cancer who had stable disease on radiotherapy plus ipilimumab. The specimen was peripheral blood, collected from a patient treated with radiotherapy plus ipilimumab. DNA of the CDR3: TGTGCCAGCAGTTGGGGCGGGGGGGAGACCCAGTACTTC. It codes for CASSWGGGETQYF.